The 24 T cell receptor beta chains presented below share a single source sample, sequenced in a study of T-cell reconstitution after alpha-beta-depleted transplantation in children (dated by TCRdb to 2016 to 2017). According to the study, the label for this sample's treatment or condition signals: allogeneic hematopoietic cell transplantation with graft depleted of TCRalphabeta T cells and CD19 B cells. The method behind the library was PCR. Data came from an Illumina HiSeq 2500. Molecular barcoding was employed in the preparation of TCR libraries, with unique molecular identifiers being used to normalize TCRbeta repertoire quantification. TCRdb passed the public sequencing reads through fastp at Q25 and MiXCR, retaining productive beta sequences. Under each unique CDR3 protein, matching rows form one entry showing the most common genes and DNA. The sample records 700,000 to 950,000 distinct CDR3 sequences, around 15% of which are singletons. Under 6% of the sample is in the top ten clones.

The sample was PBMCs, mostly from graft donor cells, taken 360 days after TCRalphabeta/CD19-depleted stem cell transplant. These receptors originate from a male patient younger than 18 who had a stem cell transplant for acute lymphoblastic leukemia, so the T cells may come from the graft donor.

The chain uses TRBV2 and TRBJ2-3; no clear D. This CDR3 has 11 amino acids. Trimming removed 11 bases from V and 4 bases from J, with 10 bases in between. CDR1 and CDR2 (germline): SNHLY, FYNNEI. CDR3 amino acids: CAPTRADTQYF. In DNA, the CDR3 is TGTGCCCCCACTCGGGCAGATACGCAGTATTTT.

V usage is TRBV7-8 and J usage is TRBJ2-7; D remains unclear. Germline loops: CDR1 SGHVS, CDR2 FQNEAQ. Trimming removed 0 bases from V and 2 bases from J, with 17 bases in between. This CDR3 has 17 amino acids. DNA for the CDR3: TGTGCCAGCAGCTTAGCGGTTTGGGTCCCGAGAGCCTACGAGCAGTACTTC. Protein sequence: CASSLAVWVPRAYEQYF.

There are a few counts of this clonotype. CDR3: CASSVREKKGYTF. CDR3 nucleotides: TGTGCCAGCAGCGTCCGGGAAAAAAAGGGCTACACCTTC. The chain is built from TRBV5-4 and TRBJ1-2; D is unresolved. V was clipped by 4 bases and J by 8 bases, with 15 bases between them. This CDR3 comprises 13 residues. Germline CDR1 and CDR2: SGHNT and YYREEE (reference sequence).

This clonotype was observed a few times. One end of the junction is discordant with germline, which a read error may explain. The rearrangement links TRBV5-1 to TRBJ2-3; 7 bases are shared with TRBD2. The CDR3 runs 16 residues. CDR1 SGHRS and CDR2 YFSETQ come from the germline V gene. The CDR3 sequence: CASSPEQRDGSGVRAF. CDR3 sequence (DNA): TGCGCCAGCAGCCCCGAACAGCGGGACGGATCCGGGGTGAGGGCTTTT. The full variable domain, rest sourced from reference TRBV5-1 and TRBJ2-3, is KAGVTQTPRYLIKTRGQQVTLSCSPISGHRSVSWYQQTPGQGLQFLFEYFSETQRNKGNFPGRFSGRQFSNSRSEMNVSTLELGDSALYLCASSPEQRDGSGVRAFGPGTRLTVL.

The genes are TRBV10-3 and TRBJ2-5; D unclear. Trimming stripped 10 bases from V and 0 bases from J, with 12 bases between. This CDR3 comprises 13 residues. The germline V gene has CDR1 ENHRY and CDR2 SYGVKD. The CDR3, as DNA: TGTGCCAACGCACCCCGGGACCAAGAGACCCAGTACTTC. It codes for CANAPRDQETQYF.

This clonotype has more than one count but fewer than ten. The CDR3 spells CASSPRRQGANNEQFF. The CDR3 DNA reads TGTGCCAGCTCACCACGGAGACAGGGGGCGAACAATGAGCAGTTCTTC. This rearrangement joins TRBV18 to TRBJ2-1; TRBD1 agrees at 10 bases. The CDR3 sequence is 16 residues long. Looked up from germline, CDR1 is KGHSH and CDR2 is LQKENI. V was pared by 1 base and J by 5 bases, with 5 bases of the junction left unmatched.

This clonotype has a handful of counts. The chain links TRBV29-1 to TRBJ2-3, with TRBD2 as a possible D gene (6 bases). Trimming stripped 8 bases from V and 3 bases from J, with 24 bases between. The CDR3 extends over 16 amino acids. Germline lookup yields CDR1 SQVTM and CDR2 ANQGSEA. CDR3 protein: CSFKQYPTSSTDTQYF. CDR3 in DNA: TGCAGCTTCAAGCAATATCCAACTAGCTCTACAGATACGCAGTATTTT.

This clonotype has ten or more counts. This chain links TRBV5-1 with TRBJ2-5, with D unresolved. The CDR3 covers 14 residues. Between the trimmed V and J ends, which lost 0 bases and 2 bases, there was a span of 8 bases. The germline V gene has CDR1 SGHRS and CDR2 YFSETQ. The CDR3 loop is CASSLAWVQETQYF. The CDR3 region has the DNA TGCGCCAGCAGCTTGGCCTGGGTTCAAGAGACCCAGTACTTC.

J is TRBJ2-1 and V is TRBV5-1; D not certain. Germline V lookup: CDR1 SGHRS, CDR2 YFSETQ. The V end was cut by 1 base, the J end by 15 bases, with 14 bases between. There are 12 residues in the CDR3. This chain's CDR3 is CASSLKGLSLFF. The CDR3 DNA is TGCGCCAGCAGCTTGAAGGGCCTCTCCCTGTTCTTC.

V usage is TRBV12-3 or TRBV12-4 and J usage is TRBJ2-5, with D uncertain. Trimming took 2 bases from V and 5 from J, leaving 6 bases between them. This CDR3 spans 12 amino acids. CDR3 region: CASSLSFETQYF. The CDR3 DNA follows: TGTGCCAGCAGTTTAAGTTTCGAGACCCAGTACTTC.

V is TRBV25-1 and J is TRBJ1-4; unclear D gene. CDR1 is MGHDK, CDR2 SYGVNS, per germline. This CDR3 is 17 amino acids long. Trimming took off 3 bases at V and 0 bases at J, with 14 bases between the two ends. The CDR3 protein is CASSDQRRRSTNEKLFF. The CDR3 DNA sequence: TGTGCCAGCAGTGATCAGAGGCGCCGGTCAACTAATGAAAAACTGTTTTTT.

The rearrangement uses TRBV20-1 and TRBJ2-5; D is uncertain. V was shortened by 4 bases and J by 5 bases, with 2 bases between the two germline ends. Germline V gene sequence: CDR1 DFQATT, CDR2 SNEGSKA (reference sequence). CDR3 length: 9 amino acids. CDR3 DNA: TGCAGTGCTACCGAGACCCAGTACTTC. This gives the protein CSATETQYF.

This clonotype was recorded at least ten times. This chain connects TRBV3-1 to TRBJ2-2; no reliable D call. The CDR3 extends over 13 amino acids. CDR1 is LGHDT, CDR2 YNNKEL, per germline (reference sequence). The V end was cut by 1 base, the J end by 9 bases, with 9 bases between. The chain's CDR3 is CASSQAPSWELFF. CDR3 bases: TGTGCCAGCAGCCAAGCCCCCAGCTGGGAGCTGTTTTTT. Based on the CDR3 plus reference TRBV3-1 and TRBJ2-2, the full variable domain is DTAVSQTPKYLVTQMGNDKSIKCEQNLGHDTMYWYKQDSKKFLKIMFSYNNKELIINETVPNRFSPKSPDKAHLNLHINSLELGDSAVYFCASSQAPSWELFFGEGSRLTVL.

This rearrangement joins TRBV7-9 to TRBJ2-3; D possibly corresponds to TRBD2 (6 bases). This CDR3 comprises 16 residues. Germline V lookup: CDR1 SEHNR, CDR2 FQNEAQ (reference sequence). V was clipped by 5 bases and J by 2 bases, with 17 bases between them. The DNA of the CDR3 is TGTGCCAGCAGCCTGAGTCCGGGACTTAACACAGATACGCAGTATTTT. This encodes CASSLSPGLNTDTQYF.

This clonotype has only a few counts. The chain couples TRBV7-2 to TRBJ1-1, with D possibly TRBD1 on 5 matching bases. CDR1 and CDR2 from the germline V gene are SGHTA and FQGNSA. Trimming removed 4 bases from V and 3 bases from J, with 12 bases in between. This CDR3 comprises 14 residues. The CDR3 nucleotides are TGTGCCAGCAGCTCTCGTCGGGGGGACACTGAAGCTTTCTTT. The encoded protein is CASSSRRGDTEAFF.

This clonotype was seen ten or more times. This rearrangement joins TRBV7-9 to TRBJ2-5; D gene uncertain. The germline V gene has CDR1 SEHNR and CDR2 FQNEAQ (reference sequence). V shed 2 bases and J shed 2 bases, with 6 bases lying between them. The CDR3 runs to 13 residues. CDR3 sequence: CASSLSEQETQYF. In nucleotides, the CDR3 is TGTGCCAGCAGCTTATCCGAGCAAGAGACCCAGTACTTC.

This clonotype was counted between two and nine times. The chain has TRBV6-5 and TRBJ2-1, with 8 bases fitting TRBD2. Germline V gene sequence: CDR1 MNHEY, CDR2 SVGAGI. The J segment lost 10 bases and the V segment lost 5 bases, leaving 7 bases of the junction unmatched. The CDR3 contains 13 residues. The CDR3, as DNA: TGTGCCAGCAGTACGGGAGGGACCCCAGAGCAGTTCTTC. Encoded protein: CASSTGGTPEQFF.

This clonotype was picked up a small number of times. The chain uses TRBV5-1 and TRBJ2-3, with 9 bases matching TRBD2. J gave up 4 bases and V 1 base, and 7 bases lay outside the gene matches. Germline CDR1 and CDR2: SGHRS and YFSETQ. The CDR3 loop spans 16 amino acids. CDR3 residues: CASSLLRGRAADTQYF. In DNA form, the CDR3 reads TGCGCCAGCAGCTTGTTGCGCGGGAGGGCGGCAGATACGCAGTATTTT.

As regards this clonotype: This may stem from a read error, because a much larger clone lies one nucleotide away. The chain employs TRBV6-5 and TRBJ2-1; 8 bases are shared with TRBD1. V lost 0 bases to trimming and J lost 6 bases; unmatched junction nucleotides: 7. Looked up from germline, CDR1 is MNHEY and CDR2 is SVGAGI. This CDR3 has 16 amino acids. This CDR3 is CASSYSWDRRLNEQFF. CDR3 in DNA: TGTGCCAGCAGTTACTCGTGGGACAGGCGGCTCAATGAGCAGTTCTTC.

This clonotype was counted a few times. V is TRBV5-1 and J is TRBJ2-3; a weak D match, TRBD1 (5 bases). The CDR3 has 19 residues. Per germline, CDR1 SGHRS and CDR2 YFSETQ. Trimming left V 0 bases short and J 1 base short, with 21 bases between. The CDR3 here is CASSLEFKGIGPRTDTQYF. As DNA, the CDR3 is TGCGCCAGCAGCTTGGAGTTCAAGGGGATAGGACCGCGCACAGATACGCAGTATTTT.

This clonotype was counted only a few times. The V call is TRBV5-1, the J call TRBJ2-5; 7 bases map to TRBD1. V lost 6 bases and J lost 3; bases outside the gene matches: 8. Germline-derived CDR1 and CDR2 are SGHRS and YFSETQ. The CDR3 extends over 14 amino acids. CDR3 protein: CASNRDSPKETQYF. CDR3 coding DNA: TGCGCCAGCAACAGGGACAGTCCTAAAGAGACCCAGTACTTC.

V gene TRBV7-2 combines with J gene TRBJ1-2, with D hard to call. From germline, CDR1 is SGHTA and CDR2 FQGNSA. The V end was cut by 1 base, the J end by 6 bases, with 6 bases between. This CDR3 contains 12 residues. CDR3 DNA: TGTGCCAGCAGCTTAGTATGGGATGGCTACACCTTC. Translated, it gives CASSLVWDGYTF.

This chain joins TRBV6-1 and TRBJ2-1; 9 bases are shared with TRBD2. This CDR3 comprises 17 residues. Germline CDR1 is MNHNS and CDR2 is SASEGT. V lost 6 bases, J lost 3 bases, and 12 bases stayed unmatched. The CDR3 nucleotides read TGTGCCAGCAGCCATCTCAGACTAGCGGAAAACTACAATGAGCAGTTCTTC. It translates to CASSHLRLAENYNEQFF.

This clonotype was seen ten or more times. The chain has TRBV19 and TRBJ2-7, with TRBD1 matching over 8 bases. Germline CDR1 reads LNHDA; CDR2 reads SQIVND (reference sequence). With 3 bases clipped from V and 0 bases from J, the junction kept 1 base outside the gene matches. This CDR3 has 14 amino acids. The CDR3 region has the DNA TGTGCCAGTAGTATCGGACAGGGCTCCTACGAGCAGTACTTC. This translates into CASSIGQGSYEQYF. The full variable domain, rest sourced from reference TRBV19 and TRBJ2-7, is DGGITQSPKYLFRKEGQNVTLSCEQNLNHDAMYWYRQDPGQGLRLIYYSQIVNDFQKGDIAEGYSVSREKKESFPLTVTSAQKNPTAFYLCASSIGQGSYEQYFGPGTRLTVT.